Shown below are 14 T cell receptor beta chains from a single sample sequenced in a study of regulatory T cells in long-lasting Graves disease. Researchers made TCR beta libraries by using iRepertoire HTBI primers and running Arm-PCR on CDR3 regions. From the multiplex PCR reads, TCRdb called clonotypes with MiXCR, one entry per CDR3 protein. Of roughly 560,000 distinct CDR3 sequences listed, 9.5% to 15% are singletons. The time point is: newly diagnosed GD, antithyroid drugs for less than 3 months. RNA from PBMCs was the source of the TCR library. The same specimen was also included in a second study, on T cells in Graves' hyperthyroidism and ophthalmopathy.

The material was peripheral blood mononuclear cells (PBMCs), obtained at new diagnosis, from a patient treated with antithyroid drugs. These receptors all come from a woman younger than 45 with Graves disease.

The genes are TRBV19 and TRBJ1-5, with a weak D call TRBD1 (5 bases). Germline CDR1 is LNHDA and CDR2 is SQIVND (reference sequence). This CDR3 has 15 residues. The V and J ends lost 7 bases and 3 bases respectively, with 16 bases between them. The CDR3 loop is CASTQGRAVNQPQHF. DNA for the CDR3: TGTGCCAGTACCCAGGGCAGGGCTGTCAATCAGCCCCAGCATTTT.

In its sample, this clonotype was seen many times. J is TRBJ1-2 and V is TRBV11-2; D unclear. The CDR3 loop spans 16 amino acids. Between the trimmed V and J ends, which lost 5 bases and 4 bases, there was a span of 20 bases. CDR1 is SGHAT and CDR2 is FQNNGV in the germline V gene. Here the CDR3 DNA reads TGTGCCAGCAGCCCACGGAGGGATCCCACACTCTATGGCTACACCTTC. Amino acids: CASSPRRDPTLYGYTF.

V usage is TRBV20-1 and J usage is TRBJ2-3, with 13 nucleotides matching TRBD2. CDR1 DFQATT and CDR2 SNEGSKA come from the germline V gene (reference sequence). V lost 5 bases, J lost 4 bases, and 3 bases stayed unmatched. The CDR3 runs to 14 residues. CDR3 sequence (DNA): TGCAGTGCTCAAGGACTAGCGGGAGCAGATACGCAGTATTTT. Protein sequence: CSAQGLAGADTQYF.

This clonotype was observed at least ten times. The J gene is TRBJ1-6, the V gene TRBV20-1; possible D gene TRBD1, 5 bases. Trimming pared 3 bases from V and 6 bases from J, leaving 6 bases between. CDR1 and CDR2 (germline): DFQATT, SNEGSKA (reference sequence). The CDR3 extends over 12 amino acids. CDR3: CSARGGNSPLHF. CDR3 bases: TGCAGTGCTAGGGGGGGTAATTCACCCCTCCACTTT.

This clonotype was recorded many times. This chain links TRBV3-1 with TRBJ2-5, with D possibly being TRBD1 (6 bases). Germline values: CDR1 LGHDT, CDR2 YNNKEL (reference sequence). The CDR3 runs 13 residues. V shed 3 bases and J shed 3 bases, with 8 bases lying between them. In DNA, the CDR3 is TGTGCCAGCAGCCACTCAGGGGAAGAGACCCAGTACTTC. Its protein is CASSHSGEETQYF.

This clonotype was found many times. Here the CDR3 DNA reads TGTGCCAGCAGGGTAGCGGGAGTAAGTCGGAATGAGCAGTTCTTC. Translation: CASRVAGVSRNEQFF. The chain combines TRBV6-2 or TRBV6-3 with TRBJ2-1; TRBD2 matches at 9 bases. Losses at the gene ends were 6 bases for V and 7 bases for J; bases not matched to a gene: 10. This CDR3 has 15 amino acids. CDR1 is MNHEY and CDR2 is SVGEGT in the germline V gene.

In its sample, this clonotype was seen a few times. This chain uses TRBV19 with TRBJ2-1; 7 nucleotides agree with TRBD2. Per the germline V gene, CDR1 is LNHDA and CDR2 is SQIVND (reference sequence). V lost 5 bases, J lost 5 bases, and 3 bases stayed unmatched. The CDR3 spans 13 residues. CDR3: CASSASGNNEQFF. CDR3 nucleotides: TGTGCCAGTAGTGCTAGCGGAAACAATGAGCAGTTCTTC.

The V gene is TRBV20-1, the J gene TRBJ1-5; no clear D. Trimming stripped 1 base from V and 0 bases from J, with 13 bases between. The CDR3 runs to 16 residues. Germline assignment: CDR1 DFQATT and CDR2 SNEGSKA (reference sequence). DNA for the CDR3: TGCAGTGCTAGAGGGGGAGGGCTGTATAGCAATCAGCCCCAGCATTTT. The encoded protein is CSARGGGLYSNQPQHF.

This sequence joins TRBV5-1 and TRBJ2-2, with D possibly matching TRBD2 (5 bases). CDR3 length equals 15 residues. V lost 2 bases and J 4 bases, leaving 12 bases between the germline ends. The V gene's germline CDR1 is SGHRS and CDR2 YFSETQ. The CDR3 is CASSFHLRGTGELFF. The CDR3 region has the DNA TGCGCCAGCAGCTTCCACCTTCGGGGCACCGGGGAGCTGTTTTTT.

V gene TRBV4-2 combines with J gene TRBJ2-1, with unresolved D. The ends were cut back, 0 bases at V and 2 bases at J, with 8 bases in the middle. The germline CDR1 and CDR2 sequences are LGHNA and YNFKEQ. The CDR3 contains 15 residues. CDR3 in DNA: TGTGCCAGCAGCCAAGAAATAGCCACCTACAATGAGCAGTTCTTC. This encodes CASSQEIATYNEQFF.

This clonotype was seen repeatedly, ten times or more. This chain uses TRBV29-1 with TRBJ2-1, with 7 nucleotides matching TRBD2. V was pared by 2 bases and J by 2 bases, with 9 bases of the junction left unmatched. CDR3 length: 16 amino acids. Germline V lookup: CDR1 SQVTM, CDR2 ANQGSEA. Written as DNA, the CDR3 is TGCAGCGTTGAATTCTCTAGCGGAGACGCCTACAATGAGCAGTTCTTC. Translation gives CSVEFSSGDAYNEQFF.

This clonotype was picked up a small number of times. The chain is built from TRBV12-3 or TRBV12-4 and TRBJ1-5; 7 bases match TRBD1. V lost 5 bases to trimming and J lost 9 bases; unmatched junction nucleotides: 7. There are 13 residues in the CDR3. CDR3: CASSRDRGRPQHF. In DNA form, the CDR3 reads TGTGCCAGCAGTCGGGACAGAGGTAGGCCCCAGCATTTT.

There are many counts of this clonotype. This rearrangement joins TRBV11-2 to TRBJ2-7, with D unresolved. Germline assignment: CDR1 SGHAT and CDR2 FQNNGV. The CDR3 loop spans 14 amino acids. Trimming removed 1 base at V and 3 bases at J, with 10 bases between. CDR3 coding DNA: TGTGCCAGCAGCTTAGTAGCCACTCTCTACGAGCAGTACTTC. Amino acids: CASSLVATLYEQYF.

At least ten counts were recorded for this clonotype. J is TRBJ1-5 and V is TRBV30; 7 bases are a match to TRBD1. Germline V gene lookup returns CDR1 GTSNPN and CDR2 SVGIG (reference sequence). The length of the CDR3 is 14 residues. After removal of 2 bases from V and 4 bases from J, the junction contained 5 bases not matched to a gene. The CDR3 region is CAWSIQGGNQPQHF. The CDR3 nucleotides are TGTGCCTGGAGTATTCAGGGGGGGAATCAGCCCCAGCATTTT.